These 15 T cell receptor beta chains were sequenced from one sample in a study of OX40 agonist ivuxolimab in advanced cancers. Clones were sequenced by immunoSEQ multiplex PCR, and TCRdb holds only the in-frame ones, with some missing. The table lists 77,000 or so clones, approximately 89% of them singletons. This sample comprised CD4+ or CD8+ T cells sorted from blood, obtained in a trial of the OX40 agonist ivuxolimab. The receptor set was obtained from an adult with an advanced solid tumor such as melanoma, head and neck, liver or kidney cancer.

This CDR3 reads CASSSRTGVNEQFF. DNA of the CDR3: TGTGCCAGCAGCTCGCGGACAGGGGTTAATGAGCAGTTCTTC. The genes are TRBV6-6 and TRBJ2-1; 9 bases line up with TRBD1. This CDR3 has 14 amino acids. V dropped 6 bases and J dropped 7; count of bases not matched to a gene: 7. Germline loops: CDR1 MNHNY, CDR2 SVGAGI (reference sequence).

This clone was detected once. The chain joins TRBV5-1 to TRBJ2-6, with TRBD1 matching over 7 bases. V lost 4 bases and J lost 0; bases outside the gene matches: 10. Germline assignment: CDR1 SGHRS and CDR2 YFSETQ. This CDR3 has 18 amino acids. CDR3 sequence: CASSATTGLPSGANVLTF. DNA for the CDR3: TGCGCCAGCAGCGCCACGACAGGGCTTCCCTCTGGGGCCAACGTCCTGACTTTC.

CDR3 nucleotides: TGTGCCAGCAGCTTAGGAGGGCAGGGGAGGTGTGAGCAGTTCTTC. Amino acids: CASSLGGQGRCEQFF. V and J are TRBV7-9 and TRBJ2-1; D is perhaps TRBD1 or TRBD2 (6 bases each). CDR1 and CDR2 (germline): SEHNR, FQNEAQ (reference sequence). Between the trimmed V and J ends, which lost 1 base and 9 bases, there was a span of 16 bases. The CDR3 totals 15 residues.

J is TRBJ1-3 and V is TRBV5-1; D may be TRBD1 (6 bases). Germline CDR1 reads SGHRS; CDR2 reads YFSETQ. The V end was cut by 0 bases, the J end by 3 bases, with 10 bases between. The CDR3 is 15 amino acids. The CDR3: CASSLGAGDGNTIYF. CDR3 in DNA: TGCGCCAGCAGCTTGGGGGCAGGGGATGGAAACACCATATATTTT.

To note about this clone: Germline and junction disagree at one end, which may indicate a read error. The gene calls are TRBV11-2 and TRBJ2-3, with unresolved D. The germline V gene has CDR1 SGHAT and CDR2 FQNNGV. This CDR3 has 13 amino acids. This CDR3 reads CACRKVGSHTQYF. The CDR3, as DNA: TGTGCCTGCAGGAAGGTTGGGTCGCATACGCAGTATTTT.

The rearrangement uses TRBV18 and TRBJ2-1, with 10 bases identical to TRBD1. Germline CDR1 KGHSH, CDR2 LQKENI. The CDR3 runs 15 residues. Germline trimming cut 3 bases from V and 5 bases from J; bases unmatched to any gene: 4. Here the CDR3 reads CASSPGQGNNNEQFF. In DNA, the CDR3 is TGTGCCAGCTCACCGGGACAGGGGAACAACAATGAGCAGTTCTTC.

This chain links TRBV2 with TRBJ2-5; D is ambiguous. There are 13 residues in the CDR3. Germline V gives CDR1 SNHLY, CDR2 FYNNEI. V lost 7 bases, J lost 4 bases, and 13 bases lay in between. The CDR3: CASTPSGGETQYF. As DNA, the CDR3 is TGTGCCAGCACTCCATCAGGCGGAGAGACCCAGTACTTC.

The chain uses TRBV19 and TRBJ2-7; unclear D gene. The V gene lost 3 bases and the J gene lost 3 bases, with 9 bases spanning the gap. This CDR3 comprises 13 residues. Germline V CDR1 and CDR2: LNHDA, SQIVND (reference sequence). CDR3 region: CASSIGSGYEQYF. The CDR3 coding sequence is TGTGCCAGTAGTATTGGCTCTGGCTACGAGCAGTACTTC.

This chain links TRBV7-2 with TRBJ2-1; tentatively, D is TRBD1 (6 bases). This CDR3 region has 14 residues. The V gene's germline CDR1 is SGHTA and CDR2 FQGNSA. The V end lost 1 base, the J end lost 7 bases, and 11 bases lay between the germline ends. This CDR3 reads CASSLVQGRNEQFF. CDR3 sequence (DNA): TGTGCCAGCAGCTTAGTACAGGGACGGAATGAGCAGTTCTTC.

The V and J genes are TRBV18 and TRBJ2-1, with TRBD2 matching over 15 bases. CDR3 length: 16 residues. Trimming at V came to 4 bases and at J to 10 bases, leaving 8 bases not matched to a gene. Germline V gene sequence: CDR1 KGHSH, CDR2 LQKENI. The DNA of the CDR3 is TGTGCCAGCTCACGGGGACTAGCGGGAGGAGCGGGGGAGCAGTTCTTC. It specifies CASSRGLAGGAGEQFF.

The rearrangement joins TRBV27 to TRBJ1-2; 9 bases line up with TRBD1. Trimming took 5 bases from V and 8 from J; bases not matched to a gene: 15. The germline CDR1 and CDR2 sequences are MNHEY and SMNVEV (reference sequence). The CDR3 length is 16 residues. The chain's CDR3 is CASSVTGGLVGAGYTF. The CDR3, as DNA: TGTGCCAGCAGTGTGACAGGGGGTTTGGTGGGAGCGGGCTACACCTTC.

The DNA of the CDR3 is TGTGCCAGCAGTGAAAGTGACCCAAACAATGAGCAGTTCTTC. Protein product: CASSESDPNNEQFF. The chain is built from TRBV2 and TRBJ2-1; D uncertain. Deletions cut 2 bases from V and 5 bases from J, with 10 bases between. The CDR3 consists of 14 residues. The V gene's germline CDR1 is SNHLY and CDR2 FYNNEI.

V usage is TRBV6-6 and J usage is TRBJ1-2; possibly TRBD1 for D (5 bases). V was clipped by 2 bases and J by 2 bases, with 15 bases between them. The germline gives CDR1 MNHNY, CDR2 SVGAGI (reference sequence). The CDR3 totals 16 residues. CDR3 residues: CASSYKRGVINYGYTF. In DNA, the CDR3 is TGTGCCAGCAGTTACAAGCGAGGGGTCATAAACTATGGCTACACCTTC.

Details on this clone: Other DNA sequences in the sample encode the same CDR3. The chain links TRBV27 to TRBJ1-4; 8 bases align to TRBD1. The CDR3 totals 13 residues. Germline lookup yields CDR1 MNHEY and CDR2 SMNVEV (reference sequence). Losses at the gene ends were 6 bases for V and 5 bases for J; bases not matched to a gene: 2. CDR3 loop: CASRDRANEKLFF. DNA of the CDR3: TGTGCCAGCAGGGACAGGGCCAATGAAAAACTGTTTTTT.

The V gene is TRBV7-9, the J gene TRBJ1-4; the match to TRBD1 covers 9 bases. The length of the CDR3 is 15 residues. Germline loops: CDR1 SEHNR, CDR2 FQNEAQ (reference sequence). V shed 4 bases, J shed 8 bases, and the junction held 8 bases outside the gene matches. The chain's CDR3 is CASSSNRGRREKLFF. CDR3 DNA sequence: TGTGCCAGCAGCTCGAACAGGGGGCGGAGGGAAAAACTGTTTTTT. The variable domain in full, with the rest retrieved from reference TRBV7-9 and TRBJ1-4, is DTGVSQNPRHKITKRGQNVTFRCDPISEHNRLYWYRQTLGQGPEFLTYFQNEAQLEKSRLLSDRFSAERPKGSFSTLEIQRTEQGDSAMYLCASSSNRGRREKLFFGSGTQLSVL.